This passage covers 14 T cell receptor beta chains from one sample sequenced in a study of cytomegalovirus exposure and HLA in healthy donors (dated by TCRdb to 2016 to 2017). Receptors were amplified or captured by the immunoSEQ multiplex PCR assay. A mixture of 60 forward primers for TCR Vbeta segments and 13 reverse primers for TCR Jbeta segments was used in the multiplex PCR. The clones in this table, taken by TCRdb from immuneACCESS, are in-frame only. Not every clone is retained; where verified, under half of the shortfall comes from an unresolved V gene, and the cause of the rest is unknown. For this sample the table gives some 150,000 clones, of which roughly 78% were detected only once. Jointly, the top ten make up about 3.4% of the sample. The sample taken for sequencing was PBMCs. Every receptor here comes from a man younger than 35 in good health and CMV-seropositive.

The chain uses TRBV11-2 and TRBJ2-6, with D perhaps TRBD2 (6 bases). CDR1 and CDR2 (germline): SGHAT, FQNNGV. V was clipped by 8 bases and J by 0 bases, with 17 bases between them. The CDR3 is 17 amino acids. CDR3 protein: CASGLRDSSSGANVLTF. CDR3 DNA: TGTGCCAGCGGACTCCGGGACTCCTCCTCTGGGGCCAACGTCCTGACTTTC.

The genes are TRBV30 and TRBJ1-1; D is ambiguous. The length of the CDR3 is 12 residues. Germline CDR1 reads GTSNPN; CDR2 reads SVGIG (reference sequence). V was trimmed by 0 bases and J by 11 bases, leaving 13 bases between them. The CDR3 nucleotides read TGTGCCTGGAGTGTCGGACTGGTTGGGGCTTTCTTT. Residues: CAWSVGLVGAFF. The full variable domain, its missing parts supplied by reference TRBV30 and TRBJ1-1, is SQTIHQWPATLVQPVGSPLSLECTVEGTSNPNLYWYRQAAGRGLQLLFYSVGIGQISSEVPQNLSASRPQDRQFILSSKKLLLSDSGFYLCAWSVGLVGAFFGQGTRLTVV.

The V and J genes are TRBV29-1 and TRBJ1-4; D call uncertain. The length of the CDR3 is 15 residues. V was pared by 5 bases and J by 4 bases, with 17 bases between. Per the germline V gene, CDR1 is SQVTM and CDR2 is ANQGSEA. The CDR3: CSVMWRAGYNEKLFF. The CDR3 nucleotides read TGCAGCGTTATGTGGCGGGCGGGGTATAATGAAAAACTGTTTTTT.

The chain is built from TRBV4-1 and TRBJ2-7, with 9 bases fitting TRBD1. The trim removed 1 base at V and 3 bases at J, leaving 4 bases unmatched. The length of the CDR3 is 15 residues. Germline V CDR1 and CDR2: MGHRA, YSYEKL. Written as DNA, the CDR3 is TGCGCCAGCAGCCAAGGGGGACAGGGATACTACGAGCAGTACTTC. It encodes CASSQGGQGYYEQYF.

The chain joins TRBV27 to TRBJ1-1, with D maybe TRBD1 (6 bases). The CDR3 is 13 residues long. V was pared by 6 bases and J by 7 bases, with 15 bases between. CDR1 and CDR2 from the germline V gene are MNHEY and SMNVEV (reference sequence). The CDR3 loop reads CASRNWGRGEAFF. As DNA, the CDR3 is TGTGCCAGCAGAAACTGGGGGCGCGGTGAAGCTTTCTTT.

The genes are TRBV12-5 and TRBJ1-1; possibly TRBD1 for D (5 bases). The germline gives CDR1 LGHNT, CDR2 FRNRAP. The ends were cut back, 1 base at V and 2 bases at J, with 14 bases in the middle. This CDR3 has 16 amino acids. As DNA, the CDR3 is TGTGCTAGTGGTTTGGATAGGGGATTAGGTAACACTGAAGCTTTCTTT. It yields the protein CASGLDRGLGNTEAFF.

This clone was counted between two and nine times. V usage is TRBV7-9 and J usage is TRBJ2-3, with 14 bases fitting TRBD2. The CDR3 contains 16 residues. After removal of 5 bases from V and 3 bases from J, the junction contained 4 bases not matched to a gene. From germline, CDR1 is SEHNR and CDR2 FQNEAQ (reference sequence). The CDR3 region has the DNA TGTGCCAGCAGCCTCGGACTAGCGGGGGGAACAGATACGCAGTATTTT. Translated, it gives CASSLGLAGGTDTQYF.

The DNA of the CDR3 is TGTGCCAGCAGTATGGGCCGGGAAATCTACGAGCAGTACTTC. It translates to CASSMGREIYEQYF. The chain carries TRBV16 and TRBJ2-7, with D possibly TRBD2 on 5 matching bases. Trimming left V 6 bases short and J 3 bases short, with 15 bases between. There are 14 residues in the CDR3. Germline-derived CDR1 and CDR2 are KGHSY and FQNENV.

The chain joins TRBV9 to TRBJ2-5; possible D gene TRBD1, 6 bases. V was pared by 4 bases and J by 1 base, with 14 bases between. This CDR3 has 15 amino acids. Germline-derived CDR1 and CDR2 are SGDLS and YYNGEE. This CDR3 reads CASSTKTGAQETQYF. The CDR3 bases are TGTGCCAGCAGCACAAAGACAGGAGCCCAAGAGACCCAGTACTTC. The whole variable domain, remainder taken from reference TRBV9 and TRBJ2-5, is DSGVTQTPKHLITATGQRVTLRCSPRSGDLSVYWYQQSLDQGLQFLIQYYNGEERAKGNILERFSAQQFPDLHSELNLSSLELGDSALYFCASSTKTGAQETQYFGPGTRLLVL.

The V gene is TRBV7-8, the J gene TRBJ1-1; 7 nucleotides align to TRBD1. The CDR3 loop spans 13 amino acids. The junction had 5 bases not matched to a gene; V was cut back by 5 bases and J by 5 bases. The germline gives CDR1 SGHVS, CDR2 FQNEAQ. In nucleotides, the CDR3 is TGTGCCAGCAGCGCGGACAGGAGGACTGAAGCTTTCTTT. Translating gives CASSADRRTEAFF.

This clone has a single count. The CDR3 DNA reads TGTGCCAGCAGTGATTTGGGGGGCGAGCAGTACTTC. It is translated as CASSDLGGEQYF. The chain is built from TRBV28 and TRBJ2-7; D might be TRBD2 (6 bases). Per the germline V gene, CDR1 is MDHEN and CDR2 is SYDVKM. Trimming removed 5 bases from V and 6 bases from J, with 11 bases in between. The CDR3 contains 12 residues.

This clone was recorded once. CDR3 bases: TGTGCCAGCAGCTTCCGAGTCCCAGATACGCAGTATTTT. This sequence encodes CASSFRVPDTQYF. The J gene is TRBJ2-3, the V gene TRBV2; D is ambiguous. Germline V gene lookup returns CDR1 SNHLY and CDR2 FYNNEI. There are 13 residues in the CDR3. With 6 bases removed from V and 4 bases from J, the gap between germline ends came to 11 bases.

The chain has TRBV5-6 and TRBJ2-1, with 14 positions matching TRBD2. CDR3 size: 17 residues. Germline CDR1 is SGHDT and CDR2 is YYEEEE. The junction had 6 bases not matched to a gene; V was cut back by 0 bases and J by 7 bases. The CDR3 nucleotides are TGTGCCAGCAGCTTGGTGGGGACTAGCGGGAGAGGGAATGAGCAGTTCTTC. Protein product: CASSLVGTSGRGNEQFF.

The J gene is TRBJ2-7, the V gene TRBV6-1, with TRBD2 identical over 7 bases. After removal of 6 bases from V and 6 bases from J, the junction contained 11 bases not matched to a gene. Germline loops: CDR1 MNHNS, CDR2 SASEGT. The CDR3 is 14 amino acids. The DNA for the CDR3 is TGTGCCAGCAGAGGGGAGCGGGGCCTGGGCGAGCAGTACTTC. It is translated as CASRGERGLGEQYF.